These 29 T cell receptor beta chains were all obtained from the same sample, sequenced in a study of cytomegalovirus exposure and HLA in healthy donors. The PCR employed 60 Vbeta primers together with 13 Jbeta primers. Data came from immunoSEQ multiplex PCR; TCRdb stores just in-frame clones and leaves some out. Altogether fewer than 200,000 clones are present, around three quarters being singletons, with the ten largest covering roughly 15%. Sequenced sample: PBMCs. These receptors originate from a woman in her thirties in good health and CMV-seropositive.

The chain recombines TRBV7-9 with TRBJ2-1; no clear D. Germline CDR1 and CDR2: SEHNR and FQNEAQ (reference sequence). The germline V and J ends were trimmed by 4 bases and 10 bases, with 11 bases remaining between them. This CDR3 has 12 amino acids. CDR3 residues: CASSSDTAEQFF. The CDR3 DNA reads TGTGCCAGCAGCTCAGACACCGCGGAGCAGTTCTTC.

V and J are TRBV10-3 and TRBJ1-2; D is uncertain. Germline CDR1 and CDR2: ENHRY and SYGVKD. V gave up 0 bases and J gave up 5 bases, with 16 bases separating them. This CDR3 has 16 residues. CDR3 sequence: CAISESSGVGRYGYTF. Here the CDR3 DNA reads TGTGCCATCAGTGAGTCGTCCGGGGTTGGGAGGTATGGCTACACCTTC.

CDR3 region: CASSLLTMQETQYF. CDR3 DNA: TGTGCCAGCAGTCTGCTCACTATGCAAGAGACCCAGTACTTC. This rearrangement joins TRBV28 to TRBJ2-5; D gene unclear. Trimming shortened V by 5 bases and J by 2 bases, and 12 bases separated the two germline ends. Germline CDR1 and CDR2: MDHEN and SYDVKM. This CDR3 is 14 amino acids long.

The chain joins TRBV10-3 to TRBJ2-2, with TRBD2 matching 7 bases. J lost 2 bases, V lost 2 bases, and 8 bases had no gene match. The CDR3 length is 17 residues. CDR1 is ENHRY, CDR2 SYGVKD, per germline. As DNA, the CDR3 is TGTGCCATCAGTGAGACGACTAGCTCGGCTAACACCGGGGAGCTGTTTTTT. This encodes CAISETTSSANTGELFF.

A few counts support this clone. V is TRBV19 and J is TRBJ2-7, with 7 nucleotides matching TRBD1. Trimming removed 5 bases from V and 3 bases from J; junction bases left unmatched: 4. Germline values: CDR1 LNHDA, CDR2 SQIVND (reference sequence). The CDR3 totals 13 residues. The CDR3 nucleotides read TGTGCCAGTAGTCCTACAGGGGACTACGAGCAGTACTTC. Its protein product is CASSPTGDYEQYF.

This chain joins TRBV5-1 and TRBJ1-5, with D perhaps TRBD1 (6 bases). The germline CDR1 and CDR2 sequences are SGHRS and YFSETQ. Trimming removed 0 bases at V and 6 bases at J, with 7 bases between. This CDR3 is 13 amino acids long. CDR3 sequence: CASSLGGGQPQHF. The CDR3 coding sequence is TGCGCCAGCAGCTTGGGAGGGGGTCAGCCCCAGCATTTT.

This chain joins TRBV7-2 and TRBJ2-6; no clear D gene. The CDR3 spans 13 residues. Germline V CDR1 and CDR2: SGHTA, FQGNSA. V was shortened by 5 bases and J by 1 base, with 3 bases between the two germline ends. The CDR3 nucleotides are TGTGCCAGCAGCCATTCTGGGGCCAACGTCCTGACTTTC. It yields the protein CASSHSGANVLTF. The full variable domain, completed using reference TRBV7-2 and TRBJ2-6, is GAGVSQSPSNKVTEKGKDVELRCDPISGHTALYWYRQSLGQGLEFLIYFQGNSAPDKSGLPSDRFSAERTGGSVSTLTIQRTQQEDSAVYLCASSHSGANVLTFGAGSRLTVL.

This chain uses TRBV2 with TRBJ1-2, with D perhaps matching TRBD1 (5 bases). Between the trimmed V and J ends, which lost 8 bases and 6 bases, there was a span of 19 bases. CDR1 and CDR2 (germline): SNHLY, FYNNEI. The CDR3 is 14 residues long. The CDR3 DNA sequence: TGTGCCAGCGGTCGACAGATCGTGAATCATGGCTACACCTTC. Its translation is CASGRQIVNHGYTF. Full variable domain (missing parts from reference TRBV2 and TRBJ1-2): EPEVTQTPSHQVTQMGQEVILRCVPISNHLYFYWYRQILGQKVEFLVSFYNNEISEKSEIFDDQFSVERPDGSNFTLKIRSTKLEDSAMYFCASGRQIVNHGYTFGSGTRLTVV.

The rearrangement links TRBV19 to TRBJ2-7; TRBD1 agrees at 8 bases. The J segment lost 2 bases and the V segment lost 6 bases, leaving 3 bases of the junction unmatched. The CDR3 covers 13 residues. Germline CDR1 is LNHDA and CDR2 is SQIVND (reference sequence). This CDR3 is CASSQQGAYEQYF. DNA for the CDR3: TGTGCCAGTAGCCAACAGGGGGCCTACGAGCAGTACTTC. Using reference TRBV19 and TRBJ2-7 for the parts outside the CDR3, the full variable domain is DGGITQSPKYLFRKEGQNVTLSCEQNLNHDAMYWYRQDPGQGLRLIYYSQIVNDFQKGDIAEGYSVSREKKESFPLTVTSAQKNPTAFYLCASSQQGAYEQYFGPGTRLTVT.

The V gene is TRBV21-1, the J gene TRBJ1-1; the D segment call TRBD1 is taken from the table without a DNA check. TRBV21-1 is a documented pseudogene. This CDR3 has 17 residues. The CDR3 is CASSKEVGDRGNTEAFF. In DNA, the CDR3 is TGTGCCAGCAGCAAAGAGGTAGGGGACAGGGGAAACACTGAAGCTTTCTTT.

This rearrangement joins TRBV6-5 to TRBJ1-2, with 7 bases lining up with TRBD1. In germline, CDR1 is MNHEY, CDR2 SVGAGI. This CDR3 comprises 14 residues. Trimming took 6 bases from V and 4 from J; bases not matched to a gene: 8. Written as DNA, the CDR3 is TGTGCCAGCAGGGAAAGGACAGGCGGCTATGGCTACACCTTC. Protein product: CASRERTGGYGYTF.

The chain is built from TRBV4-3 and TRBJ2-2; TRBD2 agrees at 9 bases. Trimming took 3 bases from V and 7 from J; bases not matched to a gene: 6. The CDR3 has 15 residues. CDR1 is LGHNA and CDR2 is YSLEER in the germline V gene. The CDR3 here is CASSHLAGADGELFF. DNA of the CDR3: TGCGCCAGCAGCCACTTAGCGGGAGCGGACGGGGAGCTGTTTTTT.

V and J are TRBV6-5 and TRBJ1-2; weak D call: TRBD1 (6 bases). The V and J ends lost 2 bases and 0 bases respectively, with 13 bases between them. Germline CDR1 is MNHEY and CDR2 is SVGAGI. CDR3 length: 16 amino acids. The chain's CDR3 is CASSYGRGQTNYGYTF. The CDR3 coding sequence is TGTGCCAGCAGTTACGGCCGGGGACAAACTAACTATGGCTACACCTTC.

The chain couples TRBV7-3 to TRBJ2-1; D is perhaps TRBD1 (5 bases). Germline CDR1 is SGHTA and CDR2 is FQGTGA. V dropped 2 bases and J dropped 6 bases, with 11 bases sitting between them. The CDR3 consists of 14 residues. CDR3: CASSLVGDGNEQFF. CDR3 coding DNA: TGTGCCAGCAGCTTAGTAGGGGATGGCAATGAGCAGTTCTTC.

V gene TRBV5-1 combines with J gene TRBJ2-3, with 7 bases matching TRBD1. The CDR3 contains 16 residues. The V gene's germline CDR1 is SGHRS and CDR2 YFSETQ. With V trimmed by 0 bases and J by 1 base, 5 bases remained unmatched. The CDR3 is CASSLGDRVGTDTQYF. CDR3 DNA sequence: TGCGCCAGCAGCTTGGGCGACAGGGTGGGCACAGATACGCAGTATTTT.

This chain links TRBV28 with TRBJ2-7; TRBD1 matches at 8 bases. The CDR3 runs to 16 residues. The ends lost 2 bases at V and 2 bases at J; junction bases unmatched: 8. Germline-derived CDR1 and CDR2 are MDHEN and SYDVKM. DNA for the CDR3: TGTGCCAGCAGTTTAGGGCCCGTGACAGGGGCCTACGAGCAGTACTTC. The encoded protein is CASSLGPVTGAYEQYF. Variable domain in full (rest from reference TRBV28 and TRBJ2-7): DVKVTQSSRYLVKRTGEKVFLECVQDMDHENMFWYRQDPGLGLRLIYFSYDVKMKEKGDIPEGYSVSREKKERFSLILESASTNQTSMYLCASSLGPVTGAYEQYFGPGTRLTVT.

CDR3 sequence reads: CASSPDTGTHTGELFF. As DNA, the CDR3 is TGTGCCAGCAGCCCCGATACCGGGACTCACACCGGGGAGCTGTTTTTT. V is TRBV28 and J is TRBJ2-2, with a tentative D call TRBD2 (6 bases). In germline, CDR1 is MDHEN, CDR2 SYDVKM. The CDR3 consists of 16 residues. Trimming removed 6 bases at V and 3 bases at J, with 17 bases between.

CDR3 coding DNA: TGTGCCAGCAGTTACTCGATGGGACAGGGTTACGAAAAACTGTTTTTT. Residues: CASSYSMGQGYEKLFF. The V call is TRBV6-5, the J call TRBJ1-4; TRBD1 agrees at 9 bases. The CDR3 loop spans 16 amino acids. Germline CDR1 is MNHEY and CDR2 is SVGAGI. Germline trimming cut 0 bases from V and 8 bases from J; bases unmatched to any gene: 7.

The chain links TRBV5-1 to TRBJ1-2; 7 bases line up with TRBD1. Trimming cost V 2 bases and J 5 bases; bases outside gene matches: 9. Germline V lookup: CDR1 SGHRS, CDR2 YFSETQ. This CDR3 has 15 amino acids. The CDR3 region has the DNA TGCGCCAGCAGCTTCCTTGGGACAGACGAATATGGCTACACCTTC. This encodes CASSFLGTDEYGYTF.

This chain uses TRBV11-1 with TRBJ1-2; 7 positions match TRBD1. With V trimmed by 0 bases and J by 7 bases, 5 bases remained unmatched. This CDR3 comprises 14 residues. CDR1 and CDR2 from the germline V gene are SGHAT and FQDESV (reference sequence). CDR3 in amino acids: CASSLAGGTSGYTF. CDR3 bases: TGTGCCAGCAGCTTAGCAGGGGGCACCTCTGGCTACACCTTC.

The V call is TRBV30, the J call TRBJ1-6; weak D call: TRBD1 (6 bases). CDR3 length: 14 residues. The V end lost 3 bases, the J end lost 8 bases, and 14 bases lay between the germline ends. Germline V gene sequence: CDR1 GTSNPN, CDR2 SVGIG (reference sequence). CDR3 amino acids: CAWREQGRYSPLHF. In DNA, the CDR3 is TGTGCCTGGAGAGAACAGGGCAGATATTCACCCCTCCACTTT.

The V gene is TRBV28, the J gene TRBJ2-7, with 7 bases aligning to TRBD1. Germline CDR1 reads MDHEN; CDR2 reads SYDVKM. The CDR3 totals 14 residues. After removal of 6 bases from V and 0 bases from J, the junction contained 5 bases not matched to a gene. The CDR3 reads CASSPRQGSYEQYF. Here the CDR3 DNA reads TGTGCCAGCAGCCCGCGACAGGGCTCCTACGAGCAGTACTTC. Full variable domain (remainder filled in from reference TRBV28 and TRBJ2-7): DVKVTQSSRYLVKRTGEKVFLECVQDMDHENMFWYRQDPGLGLRLIYFSYDVKMKEKGDIPEGYSVSREKKERFSLILESASTNQTSMYLCASSPRQGSYEQYFGPGTRLTVT.

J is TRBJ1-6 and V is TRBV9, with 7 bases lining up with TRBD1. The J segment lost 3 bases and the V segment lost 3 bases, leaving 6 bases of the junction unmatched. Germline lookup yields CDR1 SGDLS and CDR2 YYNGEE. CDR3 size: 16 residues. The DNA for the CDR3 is TGTGCCAGCAGCGGACAGGGAGATTTCTATAATTCACCCCTCCACTTT. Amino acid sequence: CASSGQGDFYNSPLHF.

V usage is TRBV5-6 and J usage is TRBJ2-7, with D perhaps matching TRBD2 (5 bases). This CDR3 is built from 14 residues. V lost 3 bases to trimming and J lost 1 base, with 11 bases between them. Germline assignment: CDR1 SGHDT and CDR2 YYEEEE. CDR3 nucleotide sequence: TGTGCCAGCAGCTCCGGACTGATGTCCTACGAGCAGTACTTC. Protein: CASSSGLMSYEQYF.

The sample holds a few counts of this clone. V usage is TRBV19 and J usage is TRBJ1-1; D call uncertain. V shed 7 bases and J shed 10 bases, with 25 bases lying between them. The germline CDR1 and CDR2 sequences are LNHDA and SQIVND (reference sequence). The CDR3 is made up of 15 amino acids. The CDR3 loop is CASTSPRGGAGIAFF. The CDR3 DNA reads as TGTGCCAGTACCTCCCCCCGGGGAGGAGCCGGTATAGCTTTCTTT.

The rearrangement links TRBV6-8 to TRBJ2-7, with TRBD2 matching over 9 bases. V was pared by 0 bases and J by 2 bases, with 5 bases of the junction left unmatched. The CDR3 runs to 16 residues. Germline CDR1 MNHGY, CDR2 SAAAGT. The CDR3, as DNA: TGTGCCAGCAGTTACTCGAGACTAGCGGCCCCCTACGAGCAGTACTTC. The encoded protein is CASSYSRLAAPYEQYF.

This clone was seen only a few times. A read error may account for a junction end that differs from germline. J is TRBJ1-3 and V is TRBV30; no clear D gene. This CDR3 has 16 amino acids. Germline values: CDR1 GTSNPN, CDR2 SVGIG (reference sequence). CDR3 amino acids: CAWSHFTMTSANTIYF. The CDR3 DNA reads TGTGCCTGGAGCCATTTCACTATGACCTCTGCAAACACCATATATTTT.

CDR3 in DNA: TGTGCCAGCAGTATCATAGCGGGAGTATACAATGAGCAGTTCTTC. Translated: CASSIIAGVYNEQFF. This chain connects TRBV7-6 to TRBJ2-1; 9 nucleotides line up with TRBD2. CDR3 size: 15 residues. V was pared by 6 bases and J by 4 bases, with 7 bases of the junction left unmatched. The germline V gene has CDR1 SGHVS and CDR2 FNYEAQ.

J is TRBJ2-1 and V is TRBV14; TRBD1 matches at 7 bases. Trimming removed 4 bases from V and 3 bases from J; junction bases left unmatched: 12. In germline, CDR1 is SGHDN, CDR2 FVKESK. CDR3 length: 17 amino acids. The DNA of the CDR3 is TGTGCCAGCAGCCCCAAAAATACGGACAGGTTCTACAATGAGCAGTTCTTC. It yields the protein CASSPKNTDRFYNEQFF.